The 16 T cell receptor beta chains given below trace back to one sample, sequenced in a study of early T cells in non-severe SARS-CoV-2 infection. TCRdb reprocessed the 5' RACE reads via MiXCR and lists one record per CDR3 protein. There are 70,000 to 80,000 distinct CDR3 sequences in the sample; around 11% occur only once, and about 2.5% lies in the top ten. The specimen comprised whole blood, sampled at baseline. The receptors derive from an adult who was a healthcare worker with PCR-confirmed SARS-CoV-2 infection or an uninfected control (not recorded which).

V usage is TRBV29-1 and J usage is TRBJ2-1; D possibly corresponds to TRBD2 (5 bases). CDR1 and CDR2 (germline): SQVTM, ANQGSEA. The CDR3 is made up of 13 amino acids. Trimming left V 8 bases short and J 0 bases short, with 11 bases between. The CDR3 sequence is CSTRLSSYNEQFF. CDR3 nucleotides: TGCAGCACTAGGCTGAGCTCCTACAATGAGCAGTTCTTC.

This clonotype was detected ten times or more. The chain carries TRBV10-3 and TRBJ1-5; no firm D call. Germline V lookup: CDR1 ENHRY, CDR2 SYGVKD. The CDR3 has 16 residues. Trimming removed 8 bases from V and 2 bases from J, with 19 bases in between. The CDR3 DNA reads TGTGCCATCGTAATTGCAGCCGAATTTGGCAATCAGCCCCAGCATTTT. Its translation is CAIVIAAEFGNQPQHF.

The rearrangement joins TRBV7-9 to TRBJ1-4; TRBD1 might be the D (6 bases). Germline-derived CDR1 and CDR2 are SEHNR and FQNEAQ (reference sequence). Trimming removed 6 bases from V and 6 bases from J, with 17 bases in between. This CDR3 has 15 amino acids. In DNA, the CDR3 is TGTGCCAGCAGTTCCTCAGGACAGAGCCATGAAAAACTGTTTTTT. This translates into CASSSSGQSHEKLFF.

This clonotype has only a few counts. The chain's CDR3 is CASKHRSATNEKLFF. The CDR3 region has the DNA TGTGCCAGCAAACATCGGAGTGCAACTAATGAAAAACTGTTTTTT. This chain connects TRBV6-5 to TRBJ1-4, with D unresolved. Germline assignment: CDR1 MNHEY and CDR2 SVGAGI. V was pared by 7 bases and J by 0 bases, with 12 bases between. This CDR3 has 15 residues.

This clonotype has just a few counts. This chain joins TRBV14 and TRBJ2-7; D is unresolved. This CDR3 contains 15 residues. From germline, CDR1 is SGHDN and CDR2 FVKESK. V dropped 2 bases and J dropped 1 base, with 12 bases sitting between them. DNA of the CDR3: TGTGCCAGCAGCCAATCCGGACGTTTTTCCTACGAGCAGTACTTC. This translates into CASSQSGRFSYEQYF.

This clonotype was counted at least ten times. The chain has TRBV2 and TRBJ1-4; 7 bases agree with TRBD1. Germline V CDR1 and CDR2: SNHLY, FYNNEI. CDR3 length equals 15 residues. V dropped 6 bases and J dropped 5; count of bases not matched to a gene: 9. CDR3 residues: CASSEGGQLNEKLFF. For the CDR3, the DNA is TGTGCCAGCAGCGAGGGGGGACAGCTAAATGAAAAACTGTTTTTT.

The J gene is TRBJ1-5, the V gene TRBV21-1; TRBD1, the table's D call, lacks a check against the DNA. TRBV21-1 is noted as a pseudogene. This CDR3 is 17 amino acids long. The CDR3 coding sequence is TGTGCCAGCAGCAAAGCCTGGACAGGGGGCATCGATCAGCCCCAGCATTTT. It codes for CASSKAWTGGIDQPQHF.

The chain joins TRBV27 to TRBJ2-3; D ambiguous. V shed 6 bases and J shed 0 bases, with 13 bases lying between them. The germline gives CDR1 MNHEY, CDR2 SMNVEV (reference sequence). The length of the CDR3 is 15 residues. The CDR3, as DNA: TGTGCCAGCAGAAACTGGCAGATTAGCACAGATACGCAGTATTTT. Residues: CASRNWQISTDTQYF.

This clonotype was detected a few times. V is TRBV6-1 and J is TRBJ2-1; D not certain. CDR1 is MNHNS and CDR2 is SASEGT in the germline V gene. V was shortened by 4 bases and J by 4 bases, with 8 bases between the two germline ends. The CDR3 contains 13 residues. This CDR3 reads CASSVTSYNEQFF. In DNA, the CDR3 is TGTGCCAGCAGTGTGACCAGTTACAATGAGCAGTTCTTC.

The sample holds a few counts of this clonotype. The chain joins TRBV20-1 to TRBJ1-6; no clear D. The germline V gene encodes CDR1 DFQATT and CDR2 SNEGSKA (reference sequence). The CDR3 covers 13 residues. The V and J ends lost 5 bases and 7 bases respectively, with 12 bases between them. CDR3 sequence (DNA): TGCAGTGCTCCTTCAATGGGAAATTCACCCCTCCACTTT. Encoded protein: CSAPSMGNSPLHF.

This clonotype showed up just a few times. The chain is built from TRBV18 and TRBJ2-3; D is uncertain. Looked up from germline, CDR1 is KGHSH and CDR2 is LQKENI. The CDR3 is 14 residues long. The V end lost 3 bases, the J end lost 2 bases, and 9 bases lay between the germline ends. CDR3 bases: TGTGCCAGCTCACCGAAACAGAACACAGATACGCAGTATTTT. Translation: CASSPKQNTDTQYF.

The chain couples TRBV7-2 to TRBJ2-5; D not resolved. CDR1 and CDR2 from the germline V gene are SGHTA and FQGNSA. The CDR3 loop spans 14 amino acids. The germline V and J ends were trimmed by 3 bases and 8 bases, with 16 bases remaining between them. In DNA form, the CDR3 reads TGTGCCAGCAGCTTCACCGGACCCAAATTAACCCAGTACTTC. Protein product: CASSFTGPKLTQYF.

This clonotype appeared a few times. The chain's CDR3 is CSARTGDQPQHF. The CDR3 nucleotides are TGCAGCGCCCGGACAGGGGATCAGCCCCAGCATTTT. The V call is TRBV29-1, the J call TRBJ1-5; 9 bases map to TRBD1. The CDR3 has 12 residues. J lost 5 bases, V lost 7 bases, and 3 bases had no gene match. Per the germline V gene, CDR1 is SQVTM and CDR2 is ANQGSEA.

CDR3 sequence (DNA): TGTGCCAGTAGTATGGTCCTGAGCTCCTACAATGAGCAGTTCTTC. Translated, it gives CASSMVLSSYNEQFF. The chain carries TRBV19 and TRBJ2-1; unclear D gene. V shed 3 bases and J shed 0 bases, with 9 bases lying between them. CDR3 length: 15 residues. The V gene's germline CDR1 is LNHDA and CDR2 SQIVND (reference sequence).

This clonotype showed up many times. This chain's CDR3 is CATPGGVSDTQYF. In DNA, the CDR3 is TGTGCCACCCCAGGGGGGGTATCAGATACGCAGTATTTT. The chain employs TRBV6-2 or TRBV6-3 and TRBJ2-3, with D tentatively TRBD1 or TRBD2 (7 bases each). Germline CDR1 reads MNHEY; CDR2 reads SVGEGT. V was pared by 10 bases and J by 4 bases, with 15 bases between. There are 13 residues in the CDR3.

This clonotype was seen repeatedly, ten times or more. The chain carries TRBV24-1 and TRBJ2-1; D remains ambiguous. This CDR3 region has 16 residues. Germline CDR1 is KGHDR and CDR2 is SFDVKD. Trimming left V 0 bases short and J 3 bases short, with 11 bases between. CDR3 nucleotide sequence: TGTGCCACCAGTGATTTGTCCGGCAATTTCTACAATGAGCAGTTCTTC. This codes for CATSDLSGNFYNEQFF.